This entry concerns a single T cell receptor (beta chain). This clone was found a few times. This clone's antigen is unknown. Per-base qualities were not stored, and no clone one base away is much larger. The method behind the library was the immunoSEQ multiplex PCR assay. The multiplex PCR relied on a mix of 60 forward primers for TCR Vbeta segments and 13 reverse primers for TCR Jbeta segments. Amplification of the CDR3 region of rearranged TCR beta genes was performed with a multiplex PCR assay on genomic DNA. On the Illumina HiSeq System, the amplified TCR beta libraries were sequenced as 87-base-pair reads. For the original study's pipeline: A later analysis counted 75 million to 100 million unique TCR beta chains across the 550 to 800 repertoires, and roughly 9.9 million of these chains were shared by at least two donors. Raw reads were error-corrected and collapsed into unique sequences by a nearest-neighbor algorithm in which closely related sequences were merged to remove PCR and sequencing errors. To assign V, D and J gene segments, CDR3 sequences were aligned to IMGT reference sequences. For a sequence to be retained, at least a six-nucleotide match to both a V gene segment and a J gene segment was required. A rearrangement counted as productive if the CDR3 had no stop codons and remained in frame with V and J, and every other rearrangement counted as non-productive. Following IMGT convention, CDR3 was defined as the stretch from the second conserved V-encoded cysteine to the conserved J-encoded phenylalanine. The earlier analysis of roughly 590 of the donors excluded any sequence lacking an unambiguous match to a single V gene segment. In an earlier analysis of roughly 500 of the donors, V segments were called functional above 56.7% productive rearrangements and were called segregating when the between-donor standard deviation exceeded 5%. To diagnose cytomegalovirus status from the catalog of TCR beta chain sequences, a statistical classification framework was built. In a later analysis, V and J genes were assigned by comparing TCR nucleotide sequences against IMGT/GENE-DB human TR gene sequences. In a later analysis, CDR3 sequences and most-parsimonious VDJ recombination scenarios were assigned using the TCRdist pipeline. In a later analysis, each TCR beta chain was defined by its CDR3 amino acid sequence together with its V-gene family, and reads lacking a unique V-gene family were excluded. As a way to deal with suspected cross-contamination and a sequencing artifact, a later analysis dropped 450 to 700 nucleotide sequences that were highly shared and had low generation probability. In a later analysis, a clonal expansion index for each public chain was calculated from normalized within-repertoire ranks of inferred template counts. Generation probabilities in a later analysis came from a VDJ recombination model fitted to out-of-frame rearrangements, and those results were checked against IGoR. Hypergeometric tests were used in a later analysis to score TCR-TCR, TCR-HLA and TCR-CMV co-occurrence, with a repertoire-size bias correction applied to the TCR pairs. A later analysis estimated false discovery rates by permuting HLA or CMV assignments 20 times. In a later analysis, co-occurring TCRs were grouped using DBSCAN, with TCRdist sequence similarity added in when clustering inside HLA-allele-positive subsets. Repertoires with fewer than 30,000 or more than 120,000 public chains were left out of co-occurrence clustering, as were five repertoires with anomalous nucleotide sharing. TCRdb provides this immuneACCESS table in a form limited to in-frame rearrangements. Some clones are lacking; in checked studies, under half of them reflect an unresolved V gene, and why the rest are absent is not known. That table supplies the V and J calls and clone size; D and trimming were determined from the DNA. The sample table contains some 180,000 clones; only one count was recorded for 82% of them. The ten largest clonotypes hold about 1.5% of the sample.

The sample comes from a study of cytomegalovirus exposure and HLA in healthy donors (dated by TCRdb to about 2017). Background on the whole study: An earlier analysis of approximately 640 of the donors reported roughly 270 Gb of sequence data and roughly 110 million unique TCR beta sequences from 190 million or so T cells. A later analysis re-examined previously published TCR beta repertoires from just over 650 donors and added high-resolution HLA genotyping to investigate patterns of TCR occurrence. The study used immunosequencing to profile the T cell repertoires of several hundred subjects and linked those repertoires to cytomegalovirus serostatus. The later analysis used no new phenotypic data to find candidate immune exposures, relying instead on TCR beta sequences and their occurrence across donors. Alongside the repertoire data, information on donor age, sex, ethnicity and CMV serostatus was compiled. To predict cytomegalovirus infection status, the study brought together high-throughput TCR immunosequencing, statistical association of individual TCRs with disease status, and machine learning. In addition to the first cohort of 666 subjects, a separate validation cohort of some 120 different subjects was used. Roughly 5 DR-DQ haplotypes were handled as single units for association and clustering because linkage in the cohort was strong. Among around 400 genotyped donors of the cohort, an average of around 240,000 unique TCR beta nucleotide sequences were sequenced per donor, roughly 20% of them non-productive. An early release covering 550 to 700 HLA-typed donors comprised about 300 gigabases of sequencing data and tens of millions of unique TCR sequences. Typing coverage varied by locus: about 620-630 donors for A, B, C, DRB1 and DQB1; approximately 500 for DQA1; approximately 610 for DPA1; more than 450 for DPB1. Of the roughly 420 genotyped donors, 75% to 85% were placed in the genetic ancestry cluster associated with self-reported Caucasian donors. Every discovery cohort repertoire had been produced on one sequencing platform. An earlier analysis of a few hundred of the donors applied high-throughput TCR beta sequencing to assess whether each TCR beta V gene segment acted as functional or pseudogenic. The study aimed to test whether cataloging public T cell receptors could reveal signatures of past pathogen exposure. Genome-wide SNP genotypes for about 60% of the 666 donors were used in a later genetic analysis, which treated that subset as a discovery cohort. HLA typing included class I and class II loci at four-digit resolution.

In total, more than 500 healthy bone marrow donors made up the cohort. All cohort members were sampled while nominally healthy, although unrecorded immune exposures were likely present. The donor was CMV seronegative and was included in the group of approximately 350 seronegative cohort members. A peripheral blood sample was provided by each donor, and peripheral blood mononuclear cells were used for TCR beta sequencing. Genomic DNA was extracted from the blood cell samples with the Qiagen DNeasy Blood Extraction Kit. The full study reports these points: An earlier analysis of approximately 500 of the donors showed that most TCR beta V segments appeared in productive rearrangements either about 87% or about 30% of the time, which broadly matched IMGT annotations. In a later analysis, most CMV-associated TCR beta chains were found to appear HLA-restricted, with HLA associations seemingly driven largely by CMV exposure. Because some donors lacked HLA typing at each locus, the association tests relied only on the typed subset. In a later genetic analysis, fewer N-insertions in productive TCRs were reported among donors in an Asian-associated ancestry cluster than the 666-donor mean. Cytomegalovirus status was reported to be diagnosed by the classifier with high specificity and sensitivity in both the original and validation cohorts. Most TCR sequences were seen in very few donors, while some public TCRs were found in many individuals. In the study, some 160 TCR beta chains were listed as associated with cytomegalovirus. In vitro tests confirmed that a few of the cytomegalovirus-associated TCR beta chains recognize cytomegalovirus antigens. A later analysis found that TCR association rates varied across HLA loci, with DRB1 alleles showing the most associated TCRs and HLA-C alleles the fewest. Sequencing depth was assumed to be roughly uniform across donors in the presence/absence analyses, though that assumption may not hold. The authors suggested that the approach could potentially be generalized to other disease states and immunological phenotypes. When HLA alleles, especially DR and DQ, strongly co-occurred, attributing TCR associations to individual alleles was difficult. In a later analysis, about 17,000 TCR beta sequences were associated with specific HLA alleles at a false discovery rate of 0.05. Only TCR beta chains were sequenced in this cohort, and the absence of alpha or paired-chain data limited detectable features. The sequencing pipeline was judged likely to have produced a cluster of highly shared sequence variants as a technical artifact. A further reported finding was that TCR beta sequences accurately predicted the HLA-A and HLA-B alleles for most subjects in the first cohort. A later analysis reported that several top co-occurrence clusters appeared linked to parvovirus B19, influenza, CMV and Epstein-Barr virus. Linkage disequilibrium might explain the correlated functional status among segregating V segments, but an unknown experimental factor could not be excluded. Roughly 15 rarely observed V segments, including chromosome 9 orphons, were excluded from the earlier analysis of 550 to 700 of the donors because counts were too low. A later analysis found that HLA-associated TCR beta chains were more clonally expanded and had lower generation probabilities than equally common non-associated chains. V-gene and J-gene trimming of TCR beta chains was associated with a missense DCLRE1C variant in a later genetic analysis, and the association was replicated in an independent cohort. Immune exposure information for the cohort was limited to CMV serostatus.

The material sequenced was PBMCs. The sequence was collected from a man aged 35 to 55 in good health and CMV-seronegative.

The DNA reads TGTGCCAGCAGCCAAGGGACTCGAAATTACGAGCAGTACTTC. It translates as CASSQGTRNYEQYF. The receptor chain draws on TRBV7-2 and TRBJ2-7; D gene: possibly TRBD2, on 6 matching bases. A distance of 15 bases separates the germline ends of V and J, which lose 5 bases and 4 bases respectively. Looking up the germline V gene yields CDR1 SGHTA and CDR2 FQGNSA. The CDR3 starts with the cysteine, ends with the phenylalanine, and has 14 residues. The CDR3 DNA has 42 bases and is translated from base 1. The reference TRBV7-2 and TRBJ2-7 proteins fill in what lies around the CDR3, so the full variable domain reads GAGVSQSPSNKVTEKGKDVELRCDPISGHTALYWYRQSLGQGLEFLIYFQGNSAPDKSGLPSDRFSAERTGGSVSTLTIQRTQQEDSAVYLCASSQGTRNYEQYFGPGTRLTVT.